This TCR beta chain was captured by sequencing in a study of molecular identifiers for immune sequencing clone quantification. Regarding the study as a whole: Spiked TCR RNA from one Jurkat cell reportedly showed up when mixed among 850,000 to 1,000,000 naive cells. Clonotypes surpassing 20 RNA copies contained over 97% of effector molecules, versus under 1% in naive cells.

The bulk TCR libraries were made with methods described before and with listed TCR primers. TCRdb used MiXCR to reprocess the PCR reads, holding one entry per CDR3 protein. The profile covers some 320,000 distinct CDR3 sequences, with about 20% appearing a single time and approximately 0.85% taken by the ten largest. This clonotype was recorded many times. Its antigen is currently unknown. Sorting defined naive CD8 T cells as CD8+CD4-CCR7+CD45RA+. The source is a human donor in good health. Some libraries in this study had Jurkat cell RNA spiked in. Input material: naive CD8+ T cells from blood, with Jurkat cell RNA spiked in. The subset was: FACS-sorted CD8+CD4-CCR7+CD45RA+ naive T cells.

CDR3 in DNA: TGTGCCTGGAGTTCGTCACGTGAGCAGTTCTTC. As protein: CAWSSSREQFF. The chain employs TRBV30 and TRBJ2-1; D not certain. CDR3 length equals 11 residues. Trimming took off 2 bases at V and 9 bases at J, with 8 bases between the two ends. Germline CDR1 GTSNPN, CDR2 SVGIG (reference sequence). The full variable domain, completed using reference TRBV30 and TRBJ2-1, is SQTIHQWPATLVQPVGSPLSLECTVEGTSNPNLYWYRQAAGRGLQLLFYSVGIGQISSEVPQNLSASRPQDRQFILSSKKLLLSDSGFYLCAWSSSREQFFGPGTRLTVL.